This paragraph covers one TCR beta chain sequence. Its target is unknown. The data were obtained in a study of cytomegalovirus exposure and HLA in healthy donors. Study observations and caveats: Analysis was carried out at a later point, and it linked a missense DCLRE1C variant to TCR beta V- and J-gene trimming. Later work associated 16,951 TCR beta sequences with HLA alleles at 0.05 false discovery rate. TCR sequences were mostly rare, though some public TCRs occurred in many donors.

The CDR3 extends over 21 amino acids. PCR primers comprised 60 Vbeta and 13 Jbeta primers. Libraries were prepared by immunoSEQ multiplex PCR; TCRdb keeps only in-frame clonotypes and omits some of them. The sample holds over 200,000 clones, approximately 80% seen once. This cohort consisted of healthy bone marrow donors. The sequencing input was PBMCs. This receptor was identified in a male donor in good health and CMV-seronegative. The chain recombines TRBV1 with TRBJ2-1; TRBD2 is the table's D call and was not checked against the DNA. TRBV1 is a recognized pseudogene. The CDR3 nucleotides read TGCACCAGCAGCCAGAAAACCCCGGGACTAGCGGGAGTGCACTCCTACAATGAGCAGTTCTTC. It specifies CTSSQKTPGLAGVHSYNEQFF.